These 22 T cell receptor beta chains were sequenced from one sample in a study of blood T cell repertoires in COVID-19. Some clones are missing from TCRdb's copy, which holds only in-frame ones; the method was immunoSEQ multiplex PCR. Of some 20,000 clones detected, roughly nine tenths appear once; the ten largest clones hold about 4%. The source material was peripheral blood. The receptors come from a human donor in a cohort sampled during active COVID-19.

The chain couples TRBV7-3 to TRBJ2-3; D is possibly TRBD2 (6 bases). Germline CDR1 SGHTA, CDR2 FQGTGA. The CDR3 extends over 15 amino acids. The V end was cut by 5 bases, the J end by 6 bases, with 18 bases between. The CDR3 protein is CASSPLGGSGDTQYF. CDR3 DNA sequence: TGTGCCAGCAGCCCCCTCGGGGGTAGCGGTGATACGCAGTATTTT.

The rearrangement joins TRBV15 to TRBJ2-1, with unresolved D. This CDR3 has 15 amino acids. V was cut by 1 base and J by 2 bases, with 9 bases left in between. CDR1 is LNHNV, CDR2 YYDKDF, per germline (reference sequence). CDR3 nucleotide sequence: TGTGCCACCAGCAGAGTGAGAGCGCCCTACAATGAGCAGTTCTTC. It yields the protein CATSRVRAPYNEQFF.

This clone was seen a single time. The rearrangement uses TRBV11-3 and TRBJ2-3; possibly TRBD2 for D (5 bases). Trimming shortened V by 3 bases and J by 6 bases, and 22 bases separated the two germline ends. CDR1 and CDR2 from the germline V gene are SGHNT and YENEEA. The CDR3 is 17 amino acids. This CDR3 is CASSFMGSRGILDTQYF. The CDR3 DNA follows: TGTGCCAGCAGCTTCATGGGGAGCCGGGGAATTCTGGATACGCAGTATTTT.

The V gene is TRBV24-1, the J gene TRBJ2-3, with D possibly matching TRBD2 (6 bases). In germline, CDR1 is KGHDR, CDR2 SFDVKD. This CDR3 has 17 amino acids. V shed 2 bases and J shed 4 bases, with 18 bases lying between them. The CDR3: CATSDYMEGGGADTQYF. The CDR3 DNA sequence: TGTGCCACCAGTGATTACATGGAGGGAGGAGGGGCAGATACGCAGTATTTT.

This chain connects TRBV19 to TRBJ2-7; 10 nucleotides match TRBD1. Germline-derived CDR1 and CDR2 are LNHDA and SQIVND (reference sequence). The ends lost 4 bases at V and 2 bases at J; junction bases unmatched: 5. The CDR3 runs 15 residues. The CDR3 DNA reads TGTGCCAGTAGTAGCCGGGACAGGGGTACCTACGAGCAGTACTTC. Amino acids: CASSSRDRGTYEQYF. The full variable domain, its missing parts supplied by reference TRBV19 and TRBJ2-7, is DGGITQSPKYLFRKEGQNVTLSCEQNLNHDAMYWYRQDPGQGLRLIYYSQIVNDFQKGDIAEGYSVSREKKESFPLTVTSAQKNPTAFYLCASSSRDRGTYEQYFGPGTRLTVT.

This chain links TRBV7-2 with TRBJ2-3; TRBD2 agrees at 7 bases. V shed 6 bases, J shed 6 bases, and the junction held 12 bases outside the gene matches. CDR1 and CDR2 from the germline V gene are SGHTA and FQGNSA. The CDR3 is made up of 15 amino acids. Written as DNA, the CDR3 is TGTGCCAGCAGATCGTCTCGGGTCGGGGGGGATACGCAGTATTTT. Its translation: CASRSSRVGGDTQYF.

The J gene is TRBJ1-2, the V gene TRBV2; weak D call: TRBD1 (6 bases). Trimming cost V 7 bases and J 7 bases, with 16 bases left between them. The CDR3 length is 13 residues. Germline V CDR1 and CDR2: SNHLY, FYNNEI. CDR3: CASTTGLSGGYTF. The CDR3 bases are TGTGCCAGCACAACAGGGTTGTCTGGTGGCTACACCTTC.

The chain carries TRBV7-9 and TRBJ1-6; perhaps TRBD1 as D (6 bases). V lost 2 bases, J lost 6 bases, and 17 bases lay in between. The germline V gene encodes CDR1 SEHNR and CDR2 FQNEAQ (reference sequence). The CDR3 loop spans 17 amino acids. For the CDR3, the DNA is TGTGCCAGCAGCTTAAGGTCCTCCGGACAGACTAATTCACCCCTCCACTTT. It encodes CASSLRSSGQTNSPLHF. The whole variable domain, filled in from reference TRBV7-9 and TRBJ1-6, reads DTGVSQNPRHKITKRGQNVTFRCDPISEHNRLYWYRQTLGQGPEFLTYFQNEAQLEKSRLLSDRFSAERPKGSFSTLEIQRTEQGDSAMYLCASSLRSSGQTNSPLHFGNGTRLTVT.

Only one count was recorded for this clone. V gene TRBV7-2 combines with J gene TRBJ1-1; D is perhaps TRBD1 (6 bases). There are 16 residues in the CDR3. Germline CDR1 and CDR2: SGHTA and FQGNSA. The V gene lost 6 bases and the J gene lost 2 bases, with 19 bases spanning the gap. The CDR3 DNA sequence: TGTGCCAGCAGTGACAGACGTATTGGGGGCAACACTGAAGCTTTCTTT. Translating it yields CASSDRRIGGNTEAFF. The full variable domain, rest sourced from reference TRBV7-2 and TRBJ1-1, is GAGVSQSPSNKVTEKGKDVELRCDPISGHTALYWYRQSLGQGLEFLIYFQGNSAPDKSGLPSDRFSAERTGGSVSTLTIQRTQQEDSAVYLCASSDRRIGGNTEAFFGQGTRLTVV.

The V gene is TRBV6-5, the J gene TRBJ2-7; 10 nucleotides line up with TRBD1. This CDR3 region has 15 residues. V trimming: 2 bases; J trimming: 1 base; junction bases outside the gene matches: 2. Germline lookup yields CDR1 MNHEY and CDR2 SVGAGI. Written as DNA, the CDR3 is TGTGCCAGCAGTTACCGGGACAGGGGTTCCTACGAGCAGTACTTC. As protein: CASSYRDRGSYEQYF.

V is TRBV9 and J is TRBJ2-2; D may be TRBD2 (6 bases). V was cut by 4 bases and J by 5 bases, with 18 bases left in between. Germline CDR1 and CDR2: SGDLS and YYNGEE. The CDR3 is made up of 16 amino acids. The CDR3 sequence: CASSRDPAGPTGELFF. The CDR3 DNA reads TGTGCCAGCAGCAGGGACCCCGCGGGACCGACCGGGGAGCTGTTTTTT. The whole variable domain, remainder taken from reference TRBV9 and TRBJ2-2, is DSGVTQTPKHLITATGQRVTLRCSPRSGDLSVYWYQQSLDQGLQFLIQYYNGEERAKGNILERFSAQQFPDLHSELNLSSLELGDSALYFCASSRDPAGPTGELFFGEGSRLTVL.

The chain links TRBV11-2 to TRBJ1-3; 7 bases line up with TRBD1. V trimming: 1 base; J trimming: 0 bases; junction bases outside the gene matches: 0. The germline V gene encodes CDR1 SGHAT and CDR2 FQNNGV. The CDR3 has 15 residues. CDR3 DNA sequence: TGTGCCAGCAGCTTAGGGGACAGCTCTGGAAACACCATATATTTT. It translates to CASSLGDSSGNTIYF.

The CDR3 sequence: CASSLQGGSRTGELFF. In DNA, the CDR3 is TGCGCCAGCAGCTTGCAGGGCGGGAGTCGGACCGGGGAGCTGTTTTTT. This chain connects TRBV5-1 to TRBJ2-2; 7 positions agree with TRBD2. In germline, CDR1 is SGHRS, CDR2 YFSETQ. With V trimmed by 1 base and J by 5 bases, 8 bases remained unmatched. The CDR3 is 16 residues long.

The V call is TRBV7-2, the J call TRBJ2-2, with TRBD2 matching over 9 bases. CDR1 SGHTA and CDR2 FQGNSA come from the germline V gene. V shed 8 bases, J shed 5 bases, and the junction held 6 bases outside the gene matches. There are 14 residues in the CDR3. The CDR3 DNA reads as TGTGCCAGCGGCCCTAGCGGGGTAACCGGGGAGCTGTTTTTT. As protein: CASGPSGVTGELFF.

The V gene is TRBV6-5, the J gene TRBJ1-5; 7 bases line up with TRBD1. This CDR3 has 13 residues. Trimming took 7 bases from V and 6 from J; bases not matched to a gene: 6. The germline CDR1 and CDR2 sequences are MNHEY and SVGAGI. The CDR3 sequence: CASTDRAGQPQHF. CDR3 nucleotide sequence: TGTGCCAGCACCGACAGGGCGGGTCAGCCCCAGCATTTT.

V usage is TRBV27 and J usage is TRBJ1-1, with 8 bases that match TRBD1. After removal of 5 bases from V and 3 bases from J, the junction contained 2 bases not matched to a gene. Germline CDR1 is MNHEY and CDR2 is SMNVEV (reference sequence). This CDR3 has 13 amino acids. CDR3 residues: CASSKDRDTEAFF. In nucleotides, the CDR3 is TGTGCCAGCAGTAAGGACAGGGACACTGAAGCTTTCTTT.

The chain is built from TRBV5-6 and TRBJ1-1, with TRBD1 as a possible D gene (6 bases). Trimming pared 0 bases from V and 3 bases from J, leaving 15 bases between. The CDR3 has 16 amino acids. Germline CDR1 is SGHDT and CDR2 is YYEEEE. This CDR3 reads CASSLGGRGRDTEAFF. The CDR3 DNA sequence: TGTGCCAGCAGCTTGGGGGGGCGAGGGCGAGACACTGAAGCTTTCTTT.

The rearrangement joins TRBV4-3 to TRBJ2-5; a weak D match, TRBD2 (6 bases). V shed 0 bases and J shed 4 bases, with 15 bases lying between them. Germline CDR1 is LGHNA and CDR2 is YSLEER. The length of the CDR3 is 16 residues. The CDR3 is CASSQDLGLIGETQYF. The DNA of the CDR3 is TGCGCCAGCAGCCAAGATCTGGGACTCATAGGAGAGACCCAGTACTTC.

The chain employs TRBV5-1 and TRBJ2-1; D is ambiguous. Germline values: CDR1 SGHRS, CDR2 YFSETQ. The CDR3 has 16 residues. Trimming took 1 base from V and 0 from J, leaving 11 bases between them. The CDR3 nucleotides are TGCGCCAGCAGCTTGCCCCTCCTCAGCTCCTACAATGAGCAGTTCTTC. Amino acid sequence: CASSLPLLSSYNEQFF. The whole variable domain, filled in from reference TRBV5-1 and TRBJ2-1, reads KAGVTQTPRYLIKTRGQQVTLSCSPISGHRSVSWYQQTPGQGLQFLFEYFSETQRNKGNFPGRFSGRQFSNSRSEMNVSTLELGDSALYLCASSLPLLSSYNEQFFGPGTRLTVL.

The chain is built from TRBV29-1 and TRBJ2-7; no firm D call. Germline V lookup: CDR1 SQVTM, CDR2 ANQGSEA. This CDR3 is built from 12 residues. Trimming pared 4 bases from V and 3 bases from J, leaving 10 bases between. Here the CDR3 reads CSVVDTFYEQYF. The DNA of the CDR3 is TGCAGCGTTGTCGACACGTTCTACGAGCAGTACTTC.

CDR3 protein: CASSLAFSSVTQGEQFF. The CDR3 DNA reads TGTGCCAGCAGCTTGGCCTTTTCTAGCGTTACCCAAGGTGAGCAGTTCTTC. The V call is TRBV5-8, the J call TRBJ2-1; a weak D match, TRBD2 (6 bases). The CDR3 is 17 residues long. The V gene lost 0 bases and the J gene lost 9 bases, with 22 bases spanning the gap. Germline V lookup: CDR1 SGHTS, CDR2 YDEGEE.

V usage is TRBV11-3 and J usage is TRBJ2-1; D remains ambiguous. Trimming took 5 bases from V and 10 from J, leaving 21 bases between them. This CDR3 is 15 amino acids long. Germline V CDR1 and CDR2: SGHNT, YENEEA. The CDR3 here is CASSRAGSTNREQFF. CDR3 in DNA: TGTGCCAGCAGCCGAGCCGGTTCCACCAATCGGGAGCAGTTCTTC. The complete variable domain, with remaining parts taken from reference TRBV11-3 and TRBJ2-1, reads EAGVVQSPRYKIIEKKQPVAFWCNPISGHNTLYWYLQNLGQGPELLIRYENEEAVDDSQLPKDRFSAERLKGVDSTLKIQPAELGDSAVYLCASSRAGSTNREQFFGPGTRLTVL.